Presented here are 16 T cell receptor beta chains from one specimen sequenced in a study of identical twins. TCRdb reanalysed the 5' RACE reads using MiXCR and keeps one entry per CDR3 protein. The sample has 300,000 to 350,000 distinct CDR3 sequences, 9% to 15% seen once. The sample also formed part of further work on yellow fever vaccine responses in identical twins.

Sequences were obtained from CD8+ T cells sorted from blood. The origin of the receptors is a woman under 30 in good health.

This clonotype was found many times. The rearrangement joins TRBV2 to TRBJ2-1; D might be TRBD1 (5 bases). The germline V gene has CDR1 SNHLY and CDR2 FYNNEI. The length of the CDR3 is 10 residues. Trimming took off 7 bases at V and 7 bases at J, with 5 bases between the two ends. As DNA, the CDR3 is TGTGCCAGCACAGGGAATGAGCAGTTCTTC. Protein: CASTGNEQFF.

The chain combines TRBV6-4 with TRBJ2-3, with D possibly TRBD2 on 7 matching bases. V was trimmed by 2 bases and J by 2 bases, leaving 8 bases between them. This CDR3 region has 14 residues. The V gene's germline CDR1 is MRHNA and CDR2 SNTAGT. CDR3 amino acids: CASSDGGATDTQYF. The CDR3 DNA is TGTGCCAGCAGTGACGGGGGGGCCACAGATACGCAGTATTTT.

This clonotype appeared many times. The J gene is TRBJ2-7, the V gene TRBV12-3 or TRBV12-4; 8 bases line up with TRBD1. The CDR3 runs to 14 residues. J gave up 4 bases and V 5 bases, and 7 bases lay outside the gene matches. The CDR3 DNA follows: TGTGCCAGCAGTCCCCCACAGGGGGTATACGAGCAGTACTTC. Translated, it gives CASSPPQGVYEQYF.

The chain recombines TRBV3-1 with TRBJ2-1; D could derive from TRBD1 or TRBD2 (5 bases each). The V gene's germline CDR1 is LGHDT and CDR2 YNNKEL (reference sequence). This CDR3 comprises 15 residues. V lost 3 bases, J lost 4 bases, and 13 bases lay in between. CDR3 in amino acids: CASSHPEGRYNEQFF. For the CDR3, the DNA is TGTGCCAGCAGCCACCCCGAGGGACGTTACAATGAGCAGTTCTTC.

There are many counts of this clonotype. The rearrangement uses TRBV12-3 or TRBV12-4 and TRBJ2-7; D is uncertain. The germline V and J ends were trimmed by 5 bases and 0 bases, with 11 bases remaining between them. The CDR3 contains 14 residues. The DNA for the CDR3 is TGTGCCAGCAGTCCAGGTTCCAGCTCCTACGAGCAGTACTTC. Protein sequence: CASSPGSSSYEQYF.

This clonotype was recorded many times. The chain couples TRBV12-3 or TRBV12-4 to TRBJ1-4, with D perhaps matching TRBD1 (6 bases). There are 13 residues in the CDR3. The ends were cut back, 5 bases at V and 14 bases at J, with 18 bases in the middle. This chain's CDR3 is CASSPTGAFSLFF. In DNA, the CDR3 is TGTGCCAGCAGTCCCACGGGGGCGTTTTCTCTGTTTTTT.

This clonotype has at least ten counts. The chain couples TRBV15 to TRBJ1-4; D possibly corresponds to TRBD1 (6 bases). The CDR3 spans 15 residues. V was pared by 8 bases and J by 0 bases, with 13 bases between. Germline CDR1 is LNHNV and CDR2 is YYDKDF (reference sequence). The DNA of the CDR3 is TGTGCCACCCAGCAGGACAGAGCAACTAATGAAAAACTGTTTTTT. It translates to CATQQDRATNEKLFF.

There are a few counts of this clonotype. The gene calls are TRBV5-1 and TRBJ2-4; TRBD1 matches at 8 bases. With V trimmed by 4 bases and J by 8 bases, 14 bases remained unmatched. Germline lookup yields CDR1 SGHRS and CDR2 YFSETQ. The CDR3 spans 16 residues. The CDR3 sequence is CASSLPGTGLGYIQYF. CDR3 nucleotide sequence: TGCGCCAGCAGCCTGCCCGGGACAGGATTAGGATACATTCAGTACTTC.

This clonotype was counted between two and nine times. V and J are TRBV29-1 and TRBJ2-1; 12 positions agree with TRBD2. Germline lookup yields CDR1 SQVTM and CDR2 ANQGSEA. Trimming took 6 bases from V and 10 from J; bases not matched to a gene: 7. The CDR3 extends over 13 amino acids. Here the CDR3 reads CSVATGTSGEQFF. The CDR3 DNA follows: TGCAGCGTAGCCACCGGGACTAGCGGGGAGCAGTTCTTC.

The CDR3 DNA is TGTGCCAGCAGCGATCGACATAAAGAGACCCAGTACTTC. As protein: CASSDRHKETQYF. The gene calls are TRBV7-9 and TRBJ2-5; D remains unclear. CDR3 length: 13 amino acids. V lost 5 bases and J 3 bases, leaving 10 bases between the germline ends. The germline V gene has CDR1 SEHNR and CDR2 FQNEAQ (reference sequence).

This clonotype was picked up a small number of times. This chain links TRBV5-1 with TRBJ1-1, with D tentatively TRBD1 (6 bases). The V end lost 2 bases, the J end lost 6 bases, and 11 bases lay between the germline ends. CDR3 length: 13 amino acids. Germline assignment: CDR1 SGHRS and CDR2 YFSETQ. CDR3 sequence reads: CASSLNRAAEAFF. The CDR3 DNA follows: TGCGCCAGCAGCTTAAACAGGGCGGCTGAAGCTTTCTTT.

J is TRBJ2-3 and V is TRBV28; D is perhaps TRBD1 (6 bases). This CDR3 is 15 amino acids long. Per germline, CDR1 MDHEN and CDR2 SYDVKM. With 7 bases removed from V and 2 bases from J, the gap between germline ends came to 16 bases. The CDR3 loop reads CASISGDTLTDTQYF. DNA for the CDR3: TGTGCCAGCATATCAGGGGACACACTCACAGATACGCAGTATTTT.

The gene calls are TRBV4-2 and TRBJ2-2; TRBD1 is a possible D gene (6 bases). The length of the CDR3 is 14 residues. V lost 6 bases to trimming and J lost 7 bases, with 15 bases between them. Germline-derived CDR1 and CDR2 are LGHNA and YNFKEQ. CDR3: CASRPTGWGGELFF. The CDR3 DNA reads TGTGCCAGCAGACCCACAGGGTGGGGCGGGGAGCTGTTTTTT.

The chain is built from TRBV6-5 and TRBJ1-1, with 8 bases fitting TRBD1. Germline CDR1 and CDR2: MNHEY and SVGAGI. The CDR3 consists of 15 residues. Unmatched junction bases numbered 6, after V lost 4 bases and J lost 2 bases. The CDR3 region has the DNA TGTGCCAGCAGTTTGGGAGGACAGGGTAACACTGAAGCTTTCTTT. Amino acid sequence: CASSLGGQGNTEAFF.

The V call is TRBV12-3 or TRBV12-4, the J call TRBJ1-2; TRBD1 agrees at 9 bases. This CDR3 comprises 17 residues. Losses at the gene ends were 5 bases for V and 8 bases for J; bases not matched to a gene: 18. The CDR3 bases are TGTGCCAGCAGTCCTACCGAGGGGGGGACAGGGACGGGCGGCTACACCTTC. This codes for CASSPTEGGTGTGGYTF.

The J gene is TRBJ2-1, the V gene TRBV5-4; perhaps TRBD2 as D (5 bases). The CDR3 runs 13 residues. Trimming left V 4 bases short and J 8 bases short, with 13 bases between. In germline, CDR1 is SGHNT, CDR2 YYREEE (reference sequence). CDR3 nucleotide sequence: TGTGCCAGCAGCCCGGTCCTAGCCTATGAGCAGTTCTTC. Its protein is CASSPVLAYEQFF.